The 24 T cell receptor beta chains given below trace back to one sample, sequenced in a study of blood T cell repertoires in COVID-19. Measured with immunoSEQ multiplex PCR; TCRdb has only the in-frame clones, and not every one. The sample holds about 270,000 clones; around 85% are singletons and the top ten take approximately 9%. The specimen sequenced was PBMCs or T cells enriched from blood (not recorded which). Receptors were obtained from a woman aged 50 to 60 with acute COVID-19.

The rearrangement joins TRBV29-1 to TRBJ1-2; 7 bases agree with TRBD1. Losses at the gene ends were 4 bases for V and 4 bases for J; bases not matched to a gene: 3. CDR1 SQVTM and CDR2 ANQGSEA come from the germline V gene. The CDR3 sequence is 12 residues long. The CDR3 bases are TGCAGCGTTGGGACAGGACTCTATGGCTACACCTTC. Protein sequence: CSVGTGLYGYTF.

The table lists this clone with a count of one. J is TRBJ1-1 and V is TRBV4-1; possible D gene TRBD1, 5 bases. The germline CDR1 and CDR2 sequences are MGHRA and YSYEKL. The germline V and J ends were trimmed by 0 bases and 3 bases, with 11 bases remaining between them. The CDR3 spans 15 residues. The CDR3: CASSQEGAQDTEAFF. CDR3 DNA sequence: TGCGCCAGCAGCCAAGAAGGGGCGCAGGACACTGAAGCTTTCTTT.

Only a few counts were recorded for this clone. J is TRBJ1-2 and V is TRBV13, with D possibly TRBD1 on 6 matching bases. The V end lost 2 bases, the J end lost 4 bases, and 8 bases lay between the germline ends. Germline V gene lookup returns CDR1 PRHDT and CDR2 FYEKMQ (reference sequence). The CDR3 spans 13 residues. CDR3 in DNA: TGTGCCAGCAGCTTAAGAGGGGGCTATGGCTACACCTTC. Its translation is CASSLRGGYGYTF.

Only one count was recorded for this clone. This sequence joins TRBV7-9 and TRBJ1-6; D is possibly TRBD1 (5 bases). Per the germline V gene, CDR1 is SEHNR and CDR2 is FQNEAQ (reference sequence). Deletions cut 1 base from V and 0 bases from J, with 10 bases between. This CDR3 comprises 17 residues. CDR3 bases: TGTGCCAGCAGCTTAGGGGGGGGGAGCTCCTATAATTCACCCCTCCACTTT. It is translated as CASSLGGGSSYNSPLHF.

The chain joins TRBV4-3 to TRBJ2-3, with D possibly being TRBD2 (5 bases). Germline V gene data show CDR1 as LGHNA and CDR2 as YSLEER. CDR3 length: 14 residues. V shed 0 bases and J shed 7 bases, with 11 bases lying between them. CDR3 bases: TGCGCCAGCAGCCAAGAGAGGGCCCGTAATACGCAGTATTTT. Translated, it gives CASSQERARNTQYF.

This chain connects TRBV5-4 to TRBJ1-2; no reliable D call. Germline CDR1 is SGHNT and CDR2 is YYREEE (reference sequence). The CDR3 is 13 amino acids. Trimming pared 7 bases from V and 6 bases from J, leaving 16 bases between. The CDR3 protein is CASRSIGLDGYTF. The DNA of the CDR3 is TGTGCCAGCCGCTCTATCGGACTGGATGGCTACACCTTC.

The chain is built from TRBV5-6 and TRBJ2-1; TRBD2 might be the D (6 bases). Germline V gene sequence: CDR1 SGHDT, CDR2 YYEEEE. Trimming took off 3 bases at V and 0 bases at J, with 10 bases between the two ends. This CDR3 region has 15 residues. CDR3 protein: CASSWGDSSYNEQFF. The DNA of the CDR3 is TGTGCCAGCAGCTGGGGGGACTCCTCCTACAATGAGCAGTTCTTC.

This sequence joins TRBV6-6 and TRBJ1-4; 7 bases match TRBD1. In germline, CDR1 is MNHNY, CDR2 SVGAGI (reference sequence). This CDR3 region has 13 residues. J gave up 6 bases and V 7 bases, and 5 bases lay outside the gene matches. The CDR3 loop reads CASTGQAYEKLFF. The CDR3 region has the DNA TGTGCCAGCACTGGACAGGCCTATGAAAAACTGTTTTTT.

In this sample, this clone turned up once. The CDR3 reads CASSPAGNNEQFF. For the CDR3, the DNA is TGTGCCAGCAGTCCCGCCGGGAACAATGAGCAGTTCTTC. The V gene is TRBV28, the J gene TRBJ2-1; perhaps TRBD2 as D (5 bases). The length of the CDR3 is 13 residues. CDR1 is MDHEN, CDR2 SYDVKM, per germline. Trimming removed 5 bases from V and 5 bases from J, with 10 bases in between.

This chain uses TRBV30 with TRBJ2-3; unclear D gene. Germline CDR1 is GTSNPN and CDR2 is SVGIG (reference sequence). This CDR3 is 12 amino acids long. V lost 3 bases and J 2 bases, leaving 6 bases between the germline ends. CDR3 nucleotide sequence: TGTGCCTGGAGCCCTGTCACAGATACGCAGTATTTT. It yields the protein CAWSPVTDTQYF.

This clone was seen just once. The genes are TRBV9 and TRBJ2-1; 14 nucleotides align to TRBD2. V gave up 4 bases and J gave up 9 bases; unmatched junction bases: 6. CDR1 SGDLS and CDR2 YYNGEE come from the germline V gene. CDR3 length: 15 residues. The CDR3: CASSPRLAGGSEQFF. DNA of the CDR3: TGTGCCAGCAGCCCCCGACTAGCGGGGGGGAGTGAGCAGTTCTTC.

V is TRBV6-5 and J is TRBJ2-2; D gene uncertain. The V end was cut by 2 bases, the J end by 4 bases, with 11 bases between. CDR1 and CDR2 (germline): MNHEY, SVGAGI. The CDR3 contains 15 residues. DNA of the CDR3: TGTGCCAGCAGTTACGGTCGTTGGCTCACCGGGGAGCTGTTTTTT. Its translation is CASSYGRWLTGELFF.

The chain links TRBV6-5 to TRBJ2-5, with D uncertain. Trimming took 6 bases from V and 7 from J, leaving 18 bases between them. This CDR3 has 14 residues. Germline V gives CDR1 MNHEY, CDR2 SVGAGI. The CDR3 sequence is CASSSLAEPRTQYF. Here the CDR3 DNA reads TGTGCCAGCAGCTCCCTCGCGGAACCCAGGACCCAGTACTTC.

V gene TRBV19 combines with J gene TRBJ1-2; TRBD1 matches 7 bases. Germline loops: CDR1 LNHDA, CDR2 SQIVND (reference sequence). Trimming at V came to 7 bases and at J to 5 bases, leaving 22 bases not matched to a gene. The CDR3 consists of 18 residues. The CDR3 spells CASINVGLGQAGRYGYTF. The CDR3 coding sequence is TGTGCCAGTATAAACGTCGGCTTAGGACAGGCCGGGCGGTATGGCTACACCTTC.

This clone has only one observation. V and J are TRBV19 and TRBJ1-4, with D perhaps TRBD1 (6 bases). The CDR3 is 16 residues long. Between the trimmed V and J ends, which lost 3 bases and 0 bases, there was a span of 11 bases. CDR1 LNHDA and CDR2 SQIVND come from the germline V gene (reference sequence). The CDR3 DNA reads as TGTGCCAGTAGTATGGGTGGACAGACAACTAATGAAAAACTGTTTTTT. It translates to CASSMGGQTTNEKLFF. Full variable domain (rest looked up from reference TRBV19 and TRBJ1-4): DGGITQSPKYLFRKEGQNVTLSCEQNLNHDAMYWYRQDPGQGLRLIYYSQIVNDFQKGDIAEGYSVSREKKESFPLTVTSAQKNPTAFYLCASSMGGQTTNEKLFFGSGTQLSVL.

This chain links TRBV5-1 with TRBJ2-2; D may be TRBD1 (6 bases). With 5 bases removed from V and 3 bases from J, the gap between germline ends came to 11 bases. CDR1 and CDR2 (germline): SGHRS, YFSETQ. The CDR3 has 14 amino acids. CDR3 region: CASRTDRHTGELFF. The CDR3 nucleotides are TGCGCCAGCAGGACGGACAGACACACCGGGGAGCTGTTTTTT.

Worth noting for this clone: Mismatch with germline at one junction end may stem from a read error. The chain couples TRBV3-1 (or the pseudogene TRBV3-2) to TRBJ1-6; TRBD1 is a possible D gene (6 bases). The CDR3 runs 16 residues. Germline values: CDR1 LGHDT, CDR2 YNNKEL (reference sequence). CDR3 DNA: TGTGCCAGCAGCCAAGCCCACAGGGTTGGGAATTCACCCCCCCACTTT. This sequence encodes CASSQAHRVGNSPPHF.

A single count supports this clone. The genes are TRBV7-2 and TRBJ2-7; 9 bases are a match to TRBD2. CDR3 length: 15 amino acids. V trimming: 1 base; J trimming: 7 bases; junction bases outside the gene matches: 8. Germline V gene lookup returns CDR1 SGHTA and CDR2 FQGNSA. CDR3 in DNA: TGTGCCAGCAGCTTAGAGATTAGTACTAGCGGGGAGCAGTACTTC. It translates to CASSLEISTSGEQYF.

The rearrangement uses TRBV6-6 and TRBJ1-2; D uncertain. Trimming stripped 8 bases from V and 5 bases from J, with 12 bases between. There are 12 residues in the CDR3. Germline V CDR1 and CDR2: MNHNY, SVGAGI (reference sequence). The CDR3 nucleotides are TGTGCCAGCGTAAATTCCGGGTATGGCTACACCTTC. The encoded protein is CASVNSGYGYTF.

In its sample, this clone was seen a few times. The chain has TRBV19 and TRBJ1-2; 8 nucleotides match TRBD1. V was clipped by 6 bases and J by 5 bases; unmatched bases: 11. CDR1 and CDR2 (germline): LNHDA, SQIVND (reference sequence). The CDR3 covers 15 residues. CDR3 residues: CASSHRGSGLYGYTF. Here the CDR3 DNA reads TGTGCCAGTAGCCACAGGGGGTCTGGTCTTTATGGCTACACCTTC.

The gene calls are TRBV15 and TRBJ1-1; a weak D match, TRBD1 (5 bases). Trimming took 7 bases from V and 0 from J, leaving 12 bases between them. This CDR3 spans 14 amino acids. Germline lookup yields CDR1 LNHNV and CDR2 YYDKDF (reference sequence). CDR3 nucleotide sequence: TGTGCCACCAAGGACCGGGGGATGAACACTGAAGCTTTCTTT. Protein: CATKDRGMNTEAFF.

The genes are TRBV5-4 and TRBJ2-3, with TRBD2 matching over 10 bases. With 0 bases clipped from V and 1 base from J, the junction kept 14 bases outside the gene matches. Per the germline V gene, CDR1 is SGHNT and CDR2 is YYREEE (reference sequence). The CDR3 is 20 residues long. The CDR3 sequence is CASSLGVGLAAHMGTDTQYF. The CDR3 DNA is TGTGCCAGCAGCTTGGGGGTTGGACTAGCGGCACATATGGGCACAGATACGCAGTATTTT.

The V and J genes are TRBV6-1 and TRBJ1-2; TRBD1 aligns across 7 bases. The germline CDR1 and CDR2 sequences are MNHNS and SASEGT. The ends lost 1 base at V and 5 bases at J; junction bases unmatched: 13. The CDR3 has 17 amino acids. The CDR3, as DNA: TGTGCCAGCAGTGAAGATCTACCGGGGACAGTTCGGTATGGCTACACCTTC. It yields the protein CASSEDLPGTVRYGYTF.

V is TRBV2 and J is TRBJ2-7; weak D call: TRBD1 (6 bases). Trimming pared 4 bases from V and 2 bases from J, leaving 18 bases between. The germline gives CDR1 SNHLY, CDR2 FYNNEI. The CDR3 is 16 residues long. CDR3 loop: CASSGLGGQITYEQYF. The CDR3 coding sequence is TGTGCCAGCAGTGGTCTTGGAGGACAGATTACCTACGAGCAGTACTTC.